The source of this T cell receptor (beta chain) is a study of cytomegalovirus exposure and HLA in healthy donors. Study-wide findings and caveats: In a later analysis, TCR association rates varied by HLA locus: DRB1 most, HLA-C fewest.

The PCR was carried out with 60 Vbeta primers and 13 Jbeta primers. Sequencing used immunoSEQ multiplex PCR; TCRdb keeps in-frame clones, though not all of them. The table shows about 140,000 clones, with roughly 90% occurring only once. The CDR3 loop spans 16 amino acids. Germline V CDR1 and CDR2: SGHNT, YENEEA. J gave up 3 bases and V 4 bases, and 10 bases lay outside the gene matches. Turning to this clone: Its antigen remains unidentified.

Material for sequencing was PBMCs. The receptor was isolated from a woman aged 40 to 50 in good health and CMV-seronegative. The genes are TRBV11-3 and TRBJ2-5; 8 nucleotides agree with TRBD1. The CDR3 bases are TGTGCCAGCAGCTGGCAGGGGGCGTTAGGGGAAGAGACCCAGTACTTC. This encodes CASSWQGALGEETQYF.